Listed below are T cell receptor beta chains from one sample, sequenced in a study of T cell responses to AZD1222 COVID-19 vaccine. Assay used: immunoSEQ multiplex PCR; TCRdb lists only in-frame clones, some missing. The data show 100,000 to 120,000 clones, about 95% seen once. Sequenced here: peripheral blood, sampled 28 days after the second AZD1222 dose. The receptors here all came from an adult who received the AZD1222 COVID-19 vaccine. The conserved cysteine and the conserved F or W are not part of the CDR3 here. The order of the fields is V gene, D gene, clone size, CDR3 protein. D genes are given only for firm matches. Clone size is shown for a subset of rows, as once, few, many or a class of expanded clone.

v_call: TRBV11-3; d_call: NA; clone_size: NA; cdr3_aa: ASSLGGIGTGELF
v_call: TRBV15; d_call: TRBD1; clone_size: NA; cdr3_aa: ATSDDRGHDYGYT
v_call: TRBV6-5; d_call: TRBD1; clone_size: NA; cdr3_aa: ASSPGTGRNTIY
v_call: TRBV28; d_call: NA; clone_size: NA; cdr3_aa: ASSRPGSPTEAF
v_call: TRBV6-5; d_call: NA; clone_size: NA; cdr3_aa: ASDIVPPGNTIY
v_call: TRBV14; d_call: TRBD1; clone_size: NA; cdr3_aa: ASRRQGNTEAF
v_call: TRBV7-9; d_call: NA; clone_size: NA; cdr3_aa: ASSSNSGTEAF
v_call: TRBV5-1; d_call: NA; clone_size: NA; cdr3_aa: ASSSSGSGQF
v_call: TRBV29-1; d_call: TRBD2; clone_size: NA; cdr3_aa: SVDGLAGYNEQF
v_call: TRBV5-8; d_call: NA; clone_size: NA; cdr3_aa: ASSLDGRGYNEQF
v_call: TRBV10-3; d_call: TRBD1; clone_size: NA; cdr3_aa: AITRDRQNTEAF
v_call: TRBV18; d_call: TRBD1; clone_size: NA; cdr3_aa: ASSREDRATGNTIY
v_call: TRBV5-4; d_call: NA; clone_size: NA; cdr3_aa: ASTRDGHTEAF
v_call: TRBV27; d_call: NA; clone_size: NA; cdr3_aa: ASSPGVAAYNEQF
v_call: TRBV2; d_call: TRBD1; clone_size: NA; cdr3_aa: ASSEQGVNTEAF
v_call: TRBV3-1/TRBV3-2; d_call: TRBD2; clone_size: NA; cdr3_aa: ASSQYNQASGSTGELF
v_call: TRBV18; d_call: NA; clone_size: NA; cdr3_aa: ASSPYSQGSYNEQF
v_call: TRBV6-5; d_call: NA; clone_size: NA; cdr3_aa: ASRTGHSNQPQH
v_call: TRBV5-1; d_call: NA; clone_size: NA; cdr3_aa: ASSLWSAENTIY
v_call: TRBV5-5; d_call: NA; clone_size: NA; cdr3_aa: ASSTQNYGYT
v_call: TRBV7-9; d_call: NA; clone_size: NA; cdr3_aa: ASSFSLTNTGELF
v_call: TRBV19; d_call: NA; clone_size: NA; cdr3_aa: ASSINYGYT
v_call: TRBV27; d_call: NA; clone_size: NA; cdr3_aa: ASSLSPFNQPQH
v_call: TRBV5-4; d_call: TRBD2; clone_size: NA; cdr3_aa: ASSLYTSGQETQY
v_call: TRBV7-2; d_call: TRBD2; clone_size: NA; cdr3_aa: ASSSPRGREGLVNEQF
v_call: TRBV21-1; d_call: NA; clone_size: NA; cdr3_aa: ASSKAATASSNQPQH
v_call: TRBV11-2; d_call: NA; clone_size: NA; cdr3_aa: ASSSSYEQY
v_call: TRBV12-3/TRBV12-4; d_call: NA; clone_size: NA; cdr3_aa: ASSHPTGELF
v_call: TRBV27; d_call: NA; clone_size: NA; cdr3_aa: ASSITLAEYNEQF
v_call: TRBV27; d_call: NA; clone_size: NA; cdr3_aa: ASSPPGTLGYEQY
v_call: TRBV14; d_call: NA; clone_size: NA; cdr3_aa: ASSQDRGGGTEAF
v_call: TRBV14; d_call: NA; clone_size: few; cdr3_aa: ASSRGRVGNSPLH
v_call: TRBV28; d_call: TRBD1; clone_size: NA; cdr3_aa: ASRPPGQGTDTQY
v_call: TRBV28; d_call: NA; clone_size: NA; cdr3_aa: ASSLTTAGSSYEQY
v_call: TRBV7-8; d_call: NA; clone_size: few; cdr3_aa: ASSRRGRREYGYT
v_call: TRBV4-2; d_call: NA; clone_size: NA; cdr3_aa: ASSLKKGTAPNNEQF
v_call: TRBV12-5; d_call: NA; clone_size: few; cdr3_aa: ASGLPRQGTGELF
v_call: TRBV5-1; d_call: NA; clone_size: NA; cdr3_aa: ASSSHNRGLKYGYT
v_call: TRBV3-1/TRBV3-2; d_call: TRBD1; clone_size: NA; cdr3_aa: ASSQDGGQGLYGNTIY